One sample yielded the 20 T cell receptor beta chains listed below, sequenced in a study of cytomegalovirus exposure and HLA in healthy donors (dated by TCRdb to the late 2010s). Receptor libraries were prepared by the immunoSEQ multiplex PCR assay. The multiplex PCR relied on a mix of 60 forward primers for TCR Vbeta segments and 13 reverse primers for TCR Jbeta segments. This immuneACCESS table, as held by TCRdb, lists in-frame sequences with V and J called but not all clones. Of the missing ones, under half trace to an unresolved V gene in checked studies; the others have no known cause. This sample gives 100,000 to 120,000 clones in total; around 15% of them show up just once. Clones ranked in the top ten supply over 0.65% of the sample. Sequencing input: PBMCs. The receptor source for this set is a female donor in good health and CMV-seronegative.

A few counts support this clone. V usage is TRBV5-1 and J usage is TRBJ1-2, with 8 bases identical to TRBD1. CDR1 is SGHRS, CDR2 YFSETQ, per germline. V trimming: 0 bases; J trimming: 8 bases; junction bases outside the gene matches: 6. This CDR3 is 14 amino acids long. The CDR3 region is CASSLGQGPLGYTF. For the CDR3, the DNA is TGCGCCAGCAGCTTGGGACAGGGGCCCCTAGGCTACACCTTC.

This clone was seen a handful of times. The V gene is TRBV5-1, the J gene TRBJ2-1, with D unclear. Germline CDR1 SGHRS, CDR2 YFSETQ. The V end lost 4 bases, the J end lost 3 bases, and 23 bases lay between the germline ends. The CDR3 has 18 residues. The CDR3 protein is CASSPATLDRMDYNEQFF. CDR3 DNA sequence: TGCGCCAGCAGCCCAGCCACCCTAGATCGGATGGACTACAATGAGCAGTTCTTC.

This rearrangement joins TRBV15 to TRBJ1-2; unclear D gene. The V and J ends lost 2 bases and 8 bases respectively, with 15 bases between them. Germline V gene sequence: CDR1 LNHNV, CDR2 YYDKDF (reference sequence). The CDR3 runs 14 residues. The CDR3 DNA follows: TGTGCCACCAGCAGAAGAGGCACCGAGGGAGGCTACACCTTC. Amino acid sequence: CATSRRGTEGGYTF.

The chain recombines TRBV28 with TRBJ2-1, with D unresolved. The germline V gene has CDR1 MDHEN and CDR2 SYDVKM. The ends were cut back, 2 bases at V and 0 bases at J, with 5 bases in the middle. The CDR3 runs to 14 residues. The CDR3 region has the DNA TGTGCCAGCAGTTTAGGCAGCTCCTACAATGAGCAGTTCTTC. It specifies CASSLGSSYNEQFF.

On this clone: The same CDR3 is also encoded by other DNA sequences in this sample. This sequence joins TRBV5-6 and TRBJ2-7, with a tentative D call TRBD2 (5 bases). The CDR3 has 16 amino acids. Germline CDR1 SGHDT, CDR2 YYEEEE. V gave up 0 bases and J gave up 3 bases, with 16 bases separating them. CDR3 DNA sequence: TGTGCCAGCAGCTTGGCCGGGATCACCAGTGACTACGAGCAGTACTTC. Translating it yields CASSLAGITSDYEQYF.

This clone was detected only a few times. The CDR3 sequence is CASSAGASGSSYEQYF. CDR3 coding DNA: TGTGCCAGCAGCGCAGGGGCTAGCGGATCCTCCTACGAGCAGTACTTC. This chain connects TRBV7-8 to TRBJ2-7, with D perhaps matching TRBD2 (7 bases). Trimming took off 5 bases at V and 0 bases at J, with 17 bases between the two ends. The CDR3 loop spans 16 amino acids. Germline CDR1 reads SGHVS; CDR2 reads FQNEAQ.

The chain recombines TRBV7-2 with TRBJ2-7, with a possible D match to TRBD1 (6 bases). The germline V gene encodes CDR1 SGHTA and CDR2 FQGNSA. Trimming pared 2 bases from V and 0 bases from J, leaving 11 bases between. This CDR3 is built from 15 residues. In nucleotides, the CDR3 is TGTGCCAGCAGCTTAAGACAGGTTTTCTCCTACGAGCAGTACTTC. This sequence encodes CASSLRQVFSYEQYF.

This clone has only a few counts. The chain has TRBV11-3 and TRBJ2-5, with 8 bases that match TRBD1. V trimming: 3 bases; J trimming: 5 bases; junction bases outside the gene matches: 8. Germline loops: CDR1 SGHNT, CDR2 YENEEA. The CDR3 has 15 amino acids. CDR3 in amino acids: CASSFRGSGGETQYF. In DNA, the CDR3 is TGTGCCAGCAGCTTCAGGGGGTCAGGGGGCGAGACCCAGTACTTC.

The V call is TRBV7-2, the J call TRBJ2-7, with 11 positions matching TRBD2. Germline V gene data show CDR1 as SGHTA and CDR2 as FQGNSA. The trim removed 5 bases at V and 1 base at J, leaving 10 bases unmatched. The CDR3 runs to 17 residues. DNA of the CDR3: TGTGCCAGCAGCCGACGTGCCGGGACTAGCGGATCCTACGAGCAGTACTTC. It is translated as CASSRRAGTSGSYEQYF. Complete variable domain (other parts from reference TRBV7-2 and TRBJ2-7): GAGVSQSPSNKVTEKGKDVELRCDPISGHTALYWYRQSLGQGLEFLIYFQGNSAPDKSGLPSDRFSAERTGGSVSTLTIQRTQQEDSAVYLCASSRRAGTSGSYEQYFGPGTRLTVT.

The chain couples TRBV12-5 to TRBJ2-1, with TRBD2 identical over 16 bases. Germline V gene sequence: CDR1 LGHNT, CDR2 FRNRAP. This CDR3 is 19 amino acids long. V was pared by 4 bases and J by 3 bases, with 9 bases of the junction left unmatched. The CDR3 DNA sequence: TGTGCTAGTGGTTCCCGACCGGGACTAGCGGGAGGGCTCTACAATGAGCAGTTCTTC. It specifies CASGSRPGLAGGLYNEQFF.

This clone turned up a few times. The chain carries TRBV5-6 and TRBJ2-5; TRBD2 is a possible D gene (5 bases). The V and J ends lost 2 bases and 1 base respectively, with 9 bases between them. Germline V CDR1 and CDR2: SGHDT, YYEEEE. CDR3 size: 14 residues. This CDR3 reads CASSFGSVQETQYF. The CDR3 nucleotides read TGTGCCAGCAGCTTTGGTAGCGTCCAAGAGACCCAGTACTTC.

This clone was seen more than once but under ten times. This rearrangement joins TRBV15 to TRBJ2-5; no firm D call. The germline V gene encodes CDR1 LNHNV and CDR2 YYDKDF (reference sequence). The CDR3 extends over 14 amino acids. V was shortened by 2 bases and J by 1 base, with 8 bases between the two germline ends. The CDR3 spells CATSRQPGQETQYF. The CDR3 nucleotides read TGTGCCACCAGCAGACAGCCAGGCCAAGAGACCCAGTACTTC.

This rearrangement joins TRBV27 to TRBJ2-3; 10 bases line up with TRBD2. CDR3 length: 13 residues. V gave up 7 bases and J gave up 8 bases; unmatched junction bases: 6. The V gene's germline CDR1 is MNHEY and CDR2 SMNVEV (reference sequence). For the CDR3, the DNA is TGTGCCAGCACCGCGGGACTAGCGTCTACGCAGTATTTT. It codes for CASTAGLASTQYF.

The rearrangement joins TRBV7-3 to TRBJ2-3, with D perhaps matching TRBD1 (5 bases). In germline, CDR1 is SGHTA, CDR2 FQGTGA. The CDR3 is 14 residues long. V was shortened by 4 bases and J by 2 bases, with 10 bases between the two germline ends. The CDR3 DNA reads TGTGCCAGCAGCTCGACAGCTTTCACAGATACGCAGTATTTT. Its translation: CASSSTAFTDTQYF.

The chain has TRBV30 and TRBJ1-5; D perhaps matches TRBD1 (6 bases). V was clipped by 5 bases and J by 6 bases, with 17 bases between them. Per germline, CDR1 GTSNPN and CDR2 SVGIG (reference sequence). The CDR3 covers 14 residues. Here the CDR3 reads CAWGDKKITQPQHF. The CDR3 nucleotides read TGTGCCTGGGGGGACAAAAAGATCACTCAGCCCCAGCATTTT.

J is TRBJ2-7 and V is TRBV7-2, with no clear D. Trimming removed 7 bases from V and 3 bases from J, with 7 bases in between. Germline-derived CDR1 and CDR2 are SGHTA and FQGNSA. This CDR3 region has 11 residues. In DNA form, the CDR3 reads TGTGCCAGCACTAGTCACTACGAGCAGTACTTC. Translated, it gives CASTSHYEQYF.

For this clone: A junction boundary mismatches the germline segment, possibly from a read error. This same CDR3 is encoded by further DNA sequences in the sample. This rearrangement joins TRBV30 to TRBJ1-4, with 9 bases lining up with TRBD1. There are 15 residues in the CDR3. Per the germline V gene, CDR1 is GTSNPN and CDR2 is SVGIG (reference sequence). CDR3 region: CAWSSRDREYEKLFF. In DNA, the CDR3 is TGCGCCTGGAGTTCCCGGGACAGGGAATACGAAAAACTGTTTTTT.

This clone has only a few counts. V usage is TRBV2 and J usage is TRBJ2-7, with TRBD2 matching over 13 bases. After removal of 9 bases from V and 4 bases from J, the junction contained 6 bases not matched to a gene. CDR1 and CDR2 from the germline V gene are SNHLY and FYNNEI. This CDR3 spans 14 amino acids. The CDR3, as DNA: TGTGCCAGAGGGGGACTAGCGGGATTATACGAGCAGTACTTC. This sequence encodes CARGGLAGLYEQYF.

The rearrangement joins TRBV28 to TRBJ2-1; TRBD2 matches 8 bases. This CDR3 is 16 amino acids long. Trimming at V came to 3 bases and at J to 2 bases, leaving 6 bases not matched to a gene. CDR1 is MDHEN, CDR2 SYDVKM, per germline. The CDR3 nucleotides read TGTGCCAGCAGTTTCGTGAGCGGGAGTCCCTACAATGAGCAGTTCTTC. This codes for CASSFVSGSPYNEQFF.

This clone appeared a few times. This chain uses TRBV7-9 with TRBJ1-1; maybe TRBD1 (6 bases). CDR1 is SEHNR, CDR2 FQNEAQ, per germline (reference sequence). CDR3 length: 14 residues. Trimming removed 3 bases at V and 1 base at J, with 9 bases between. In nucleotides, the CDR3 is TGTGCCAGCAGCTTGCAGGGGCGGAACACTGAAGCTTTCTTT. It translates to CASSLQGRNTEAFF.